Listed below are T cell receptor beta chains from one sample, sequenced in a study of T cell responses to AZD1222 COVID-19 vaccine. Profiling relied on immunoSEQ multiplex PCR, and the TCRdb table lists in-frame clones only, not all of them. This table holds 150,000 to 200,000 clones, under 95% found once. Source: peripheral blood, taken 28 days after the second AZD1222 dose. The receptors stem from an adult who received the AZD1222 COVID-19 vaccine. CDR3s include the opening cysteine and the closing phenylalanine or tryptophan. D genes are given only for firm matches. Clone size is given for some rows only: seen once, a few or many times, or a class if the clone is expanded.

-	-	TRBV5-4	TRBJ1-1	TGTGCCAGCAGCCCAGACCGGGGGATTGGCACTGAAGCTTTCTTT	CASSPDRGIGTEAFF
TRBD1	-	TRBV5-1	TRBJ1-6	TGCGCCAGCAGCTCCGCGACAGGGAATAATTCACCCCTCCACTTT	CASSSATGNNSPLHF
-	-	TRBV4-2	TRBJ1-2	TGTGCCAGCAGCCAAGAAGGGGACATTAGCTATGGCTACACCTTC	CASSQEGDISYGYTF
-	-	TRBV27	TRBJ1-5	TGTGCCAGCACGTGGGTCGGGGGTATGGAGCCCCAGCATTTT	CASTWVGGMEPQHF
-	-	TRBV9	TRBJ2-2	TGTGCCAGCAGCGGGGGACGGCTGAACACCGGGGAGCTGTTTTTT	CASSGGRLNTGELFF
-	-	TRBV9	TRBJ1-1	TGTGCCAGCAGCGTAGGTCATACCTACGGGGTGGGGTACGAGGACACTGAAGCTTTCTTT	CASSVGHTYGVGYEDTEAFF
TRBD1	once	TRBV2	TRBJ1-5	TGTGCCAGCACCGGGACAGGTGACCAGCCCCAGCATTTT	CASTGTGDQPQHF
-	-	TRBV5-1	TRBJ1-1	TGCGCCAGCAGCTTCTCGACAGGTTCGACTGAAGCTTTCTTT	CASSFSTGSTEAFF
-	-	TRBV6-5	TRBJ1-1	TGTGCCAGCAAAATGGGACGGGGGGGGAACACTGAAGCTTTCTTT	CASKMGRGGNTEAFF
-	-	TRBV3-1/TRBV3-2	TRBJ1-1	TGTGCCAGCAGCCCCCCGGGGTACACTGAAGCTTTCTTT	CASSPPGYTEAFF
-	-	TRBV27	TRBJ1-6	TGTGCCACCACGGACGGACCGGATATGTCCCTCCACTTT	CATTDGPDMSLHF
-	-	TRBV29-1	TRBJ1-4	TGCAGCGTCCACAGGGAGGACGAAAAACTGTTTTTT	CSVHREDEKLFF
-	-	TRBV30	TRBJ1-1	TGTGCCTGGAGTTTGGCAGCTCTCACTGAAGCTTTCTTT	CAWSLAALTEAFF
-	-	TRBV12-3/TRBV12-4	TRBJ1-6	TGTGCCAGCGGTACCTTCAATTCACCCCTCCACTTT	CASGTFNSPLHF
-	-	TRBV5-6	TRBJ1-1	TGTGCCAGCAGCTGGAACACTGAAGCTTTCTTT	CASSWNTEAFF
-	once	TRBV2	TRBJ1-4	TGTGCCAGCAGCCCAGACAGGAGTGACGAAAAACTGTTTTTT	CASSPDRSDEKLFF
-	once	TRBV24-1	TRBJ2-7	TGTGCCACCAGTGACGGGACACCGGGCAACGAGCAGTACTTC	CATSDGTPGNEQYF
TRBD2	-	TRBV5-1	TRBJ2-1	TGCGCCAGCAGCCTACCAGCGGGGGGGCTAAGCTCCTACAATGAGCAGTTCTTC	CASSLPAGGLSSYNEQFF
-	-	TRBV27	TRBJ1-5	TGTGCCAGCAGCCCATCCGGGGGCGAGGCGTTTCAGCCCCAGCATTTT	CASSPSGGEAFQPQHF
TRBD1	-	TRBV6-5	TRBJ1-1	TGTGCCAGCAGAACCGGGACAGGGGTGACTGAAGCTTTCTTT	CASRTGTGVTEAFF
-	-	TRBV7-9	TRBJ1-1	TGTGCCAGCAGCCCAACAGGGTTGAACACTGAAGCTTTCTTT	CASSPTGLNTEAFF
-	-	TRBV4-1	TRBJ1-1	TGCGCCAGCAGCCACCTCGTAGGACCGAACACTGAAGCTTTCTTT	CASSHLVGPNTEAFF
TRBD1	-	TRBV7-8	TRBJ1-3	TGTGCCAGCAGCTTATCCAGGGGGGCTGGAAACACCATATATTTT	CASSLSRGAGNTIYF
-	once	TRBV5-1	TRBJ2-7	TGCGCCAGCAGCTTGTTGGGCCTAAGCTCCTACGAGCAGTACTTC	CASSLLGLSSYEQYF
-	once	TRBV18	TRBJ1-1	TGTGCCAGCTCATCCGGACAGTTCTTGTACACTGAAGCTTTCTTT	CASSSGQFLYTEAFF
-	-	TRBV7-9	TRBJ1-5	TGTGCCAGCAGCTTAGGGGGAGGGTCTCCCAATCAGCCCCAGCATTTT	CASSLGGGSPNQPQHF
TRBD1	-	TRBV19	TRBJ1-1	TGTGCCAGTAGTATAGTACAGGGGAGGAACACTGAAGCTTTCTTT	CASSIVQGRNTEAFF
TRBD1	-	TRBV7-9	TRBJ1-1	TGTGCCAGCAGTAAACAGGGGGACACTGAAGCTTTCTTT	CASSKQGDTEAFF
-	-	TRBV30	TRBJ1-5	TGTGCCTGGAGTCGACCCAATATAGACAGACGCAATCAGCCCCAGCATTTT	CAWSRPNIDRRNQPQHF
-	-	TRBV6-6	TRBJ1-4	TGTGCCAGCAGGAGGGAGGGTGAAAAACTGTTTTTT	CASRREGEKLFF
-	-	TRBV11-2	TRBJ2-7	TGTGCCAGCAGCCTAGGGGGGGGCCCCTCCTACGAGCAGTACTTC	CASSLGGGPSYEQYF
TRBD1	-	TRBV15	TRBJ1-4	TGTACCACCAGCGGGACAGGGATTTCGGATGAAAAACTGTTTTTT	CTTSGTGISDEKLFF
TRBD1	-	TRBV13	TRBJ2-5	TGTGCCAGCAGCCTCGCCAGGGGGCGTGCGGAGACCCAGTACTTC	CASSLARGRAETQYF
TRBD1	-	TRBV29-1	TRBJ1-1	TGCTCGGGACAGGAATCGATTAACACTGAAGCTTTCTTT	CSGQESINTEAFF
-	-	TRBV9	TRBJ2-3	TGTGCCAGCAGCGTGGAAGGGGGGTCAGATACGCAGTATTTT	CASSVEGGSDTQYF
-	once	TRBV10-1	TRBJ2-5	TGCGCCAGCAGTGAGATAAGGGACCGCCATCAAGAGACCCAGTACTTC	CASSEIRDRHQETQYF
TRBD1	once	TRBV5-1	TRBJ2-5	TGCGCCAGCAGCTCCGGGACAGGGCATTCAGAGACCCAGTACTTC	CASSSGTGHSETQYF
TRBD1	-	TRBV19	TRBJ2-7	TGTGCCAGTAGTTACCGGGACAGGGGGATCTACGAGCAGTACTTC	CASSYRDRGIYEQYF
-	-	TRBV5-6	TRBJ1-4	TGTGCCAGCAGCTTGTTTAATGAAAAACTGTTTTTT	CASSLFNEKLFF